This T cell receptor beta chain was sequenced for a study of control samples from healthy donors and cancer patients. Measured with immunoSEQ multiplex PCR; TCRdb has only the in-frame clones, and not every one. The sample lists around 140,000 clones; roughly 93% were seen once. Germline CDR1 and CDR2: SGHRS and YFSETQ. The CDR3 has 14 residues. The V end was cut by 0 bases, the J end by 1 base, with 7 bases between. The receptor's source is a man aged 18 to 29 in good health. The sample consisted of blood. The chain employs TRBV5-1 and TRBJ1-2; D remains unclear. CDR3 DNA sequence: TGCGCCAGCAGCTTGGCGCAAGATAACTATGGCTACACCTTC. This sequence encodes CASSLAQDNYGYTF. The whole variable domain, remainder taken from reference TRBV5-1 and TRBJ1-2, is KAGVTQTPRYLIKTRGQQVTLSCSPISGHRSVSWYQQTPGQGLQFLFEYFSETQRNKGNFPGRFSGRQFSNSRSEMNVSTLELGDSALYLCASSLAQDNYGYTFGSGTRLTVV.